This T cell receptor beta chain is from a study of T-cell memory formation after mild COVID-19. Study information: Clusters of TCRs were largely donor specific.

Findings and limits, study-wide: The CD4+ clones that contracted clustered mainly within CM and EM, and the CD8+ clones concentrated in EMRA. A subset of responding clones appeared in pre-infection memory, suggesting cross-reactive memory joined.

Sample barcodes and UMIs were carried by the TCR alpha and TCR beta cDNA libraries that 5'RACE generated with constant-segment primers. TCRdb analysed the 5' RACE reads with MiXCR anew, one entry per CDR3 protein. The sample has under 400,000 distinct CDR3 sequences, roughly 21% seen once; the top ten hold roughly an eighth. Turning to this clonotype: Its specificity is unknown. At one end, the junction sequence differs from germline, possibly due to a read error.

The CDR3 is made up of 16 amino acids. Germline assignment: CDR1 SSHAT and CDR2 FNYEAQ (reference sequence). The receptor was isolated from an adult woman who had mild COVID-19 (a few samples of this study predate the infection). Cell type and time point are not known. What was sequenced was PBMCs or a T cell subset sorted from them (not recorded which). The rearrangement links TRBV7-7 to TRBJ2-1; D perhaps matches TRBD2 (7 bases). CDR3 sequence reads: CASSAGAGGEFNEQFF. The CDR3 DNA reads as TGTGCTAGCAGCGCGGGGGCTGGGGGCGAATTTAATGAGCAGTTCTTC.